A single sample gave rise to the 21 T cell receptor beta chains below, sequenced in a study of neurological immune-mediated disorders. TCRdb re-called the 5' RACE reads with MiXCR, one entry per CDR3 protein. The sample contains approximately 44,000 distinct CDR3 sequences, around 5.3% of which appear only once. Material for sequencing was CD4+ T cells from blood. The receptors shown here come from a woman under 30 with multiple sclerosis.

This clonotype was seen repeatedly, ten times or more. This chain joins TRBV5-1 and TRBJ1-2; D may be TRBD1 (6 bases). Trimming shortened V by 8 bases and J by 0 bases, and 14 bases separated the two germline ends. CDR3 length: 14 residues. The V gene's germline CDR1 is SGHRS and CDR2 YFSETQ. Written as DNA, the CDR3 is TGCGCCAGTTCGACAGGAACTACTAACTATGGCTACACCTTC. This codes for CASSTGTTNYGYTF.

The table lists this clonotype with a count of one. V and J are TRBV6-1 and TRBJ1-6; the D is unclear. The V end lost 8 bases, the J end lost 8 bases, and 13 bases lay between the germline ends. This CDR3 region has 13 residues. In germline, CDR1 is MNHNS, CDR2 SASEGT. CDR3 nucleotide sequence: TGTGCCAGCGCGATCATATGGGATTCACCCCTCCACTTT. It translates to CASAIIWDSPLHF.

This clonotype was observed a handful of times. This sequence joins TRBV3-1 and TRBJ2-3, with D unresolved. The CDR3 spans 13 residues. In germline, CDR1 is LGHDT, CDR2 YNNKEL (reference sequence). V dropped 4 bases and J dropped 2 bases, with 7 bases sitting between them. CDR3: CASSRDNTDTQYF. Written as DNA, the CDR3 is TGTGCCAGCAGCCGTGACAACACAGATACGCAGTATTTT.

This clonotype came up many times. The chain is built from TRBV5-6 and TRBJ1-6, with unresolved D. Trimming took off 0 bases at V and 7 bases at J, with 8 bases between the two ends. The CDR3 covers 14 residues. Germline V lookup: CDR1 SGHDT, CDR2 YYEEEE. The CDR3: CASSLGQANSPLHF. The CDR3 region has the DNA TGTGCCAGCAGCTTGGGGCAGGCGAATTCACCCCTCCACTTT.

This clonotype was recorded at least ten times. The rearrangement links TRBV7-2 to TRBJ2-5, with 10 nucleotides matching TRBD2. CDR3 size: 16 residues. Germline values: CDR1 SGHTA, CDR2 FQGNSA. V trimming: 3 bases; J trimming: 2 bases; junction bases outside the gene matches: 6. The CDR3 loop reads CASSFGLAGAQETQYF. DNA for the CDR3: TGTGCCAGCAGCTTCGGGCTAGCGGGGGCACAAGAGACCCAGTACTTC.

This clonotype has a count of ten or more. This rearrangement joins TRBV6-6 to TRBJ2-7; 11 bases are shared with TRBD1. The V gene's germline CDR1 is MNHNY and CDR2 SVGAGI (reference sequence). Unmatched junction bases numbered 7, after V lost 6 bases and J lost 6 bases. This CDR3 region has 14 residues. The CDR3 DNA follows: TGTGCCAGCAGCTCCGGACAGGGGGCAGGCGAGCAGTACGTC. It encodes CASSSGQGAGEQYV.

This clonotype was detected only a few times. V usage is TRBV6-5 and J usage is TRBJ2-5; 8 bases are shared with TRBD1. The CDR3 spans 14 residues. The germline V gene has CDR1 MNHEY and CDR2 SVGAGI. Losses at the gene ends were 5 bases for V and 6 bases for J; bases not matched to a gene: 8. CDR3 coding DNA: TGTGCCAGCAGTCCTACAGGGGGAAGGAAGACCCAGTACTTC. It encodes CASSPTGGRKTQYF.

This clonotype has at least ten counts. The rearrangement joins TRBV5-1 to TRBJ1-2; no clear D. Germline V gene lookup returns CDR1 SGHRS and CDR2 YFSETQ. This CDR3 is built from 13 residues. Between the trimmed V and J ends, which lost 0 bases and 4 bases, there was a span of 7 bases. The CDR3 DNA reads TGCGCCAGCAGCTTGGACATTACCTATGGCTACACCTTC. Translating it yields CASSLDITYGYTF.

There are many counts of this clonotype. The chain links TRBV28 to TRBJ2-3; D may be TRBD1 (6 bases). V lost 8 bases and J lost 0, with 21 bases in between. The CDR3 consists of 17 residues. Germline V gene data show CDR1 as MDHEN and CDR2 as SYDVKM. In nucleotides, the CDR3 is TGTGCCAGCGTCGACGCCGGGACACCAAGAAGCACAGATACGCAGTATTTT. It is translated as CASVDAGTPRSTDTQYF. Complete variable domain (other parts from reference TRBV28 and TRBJ2-3): DVKVTQSSRYLVKRTGEKVFLECVQDMDHENMFWYRQDPGLGLRLIYFSYDVKMKEKGDIPEGYSVSREKKERFSLILESASTNQTSMYLCASVDAGTPRSTDTQYFGPGTRLTVL.

In its sample, this clonotype was seen many times. The J gene is TRBJ2-1, the V gene TRBV5-5, with unresolved D. Germline V lookup: CDR1 SGHKS, CDR2 YYEKEE (reference sequence). This CDR3 has 13 residues. With 2 bases removed from V and 12 bases from J, the gap between germline ends came to 15 bases. The CDR3 sequence is CASSLQGPVGQFF. The CDR3 nucleotides read TGTGCCAGCAGCTTACAAGGGCCAGTTGGGCAGTTCTTC.

This clonotype came up many times. The chain is built from TRBV20-1 and TRBJ2-2, with D perhaps matching TRBD1 (5 bases). Trimming left V 6 bases short and J 0 bases short, with 8 bases between. Germline values: CDR1 DFQATT, CDR2 SNEGSKA (reference sequence). This CDR3 contains 13 residues. The CDR3 region has the DNA TGCAGTGCATGGGGCACGAACACCGGGGAGCTGTTTTTT. The encoded protein is CSAWGTNTGELFF.

This clonotype has at least ten counts. The V call is TRBV5-1, the J call TRBJ2-7, with a weak D call TRBD2 (5 bases). CDR1 is SGHRS and CDR2 is YFSETQ in the germline V gene. The CDR3 runs 14 residues. V lost 0 bases, J lost 7 bases, and 14 bases lay in between. The CDR3 reads CASSLARGTGEQYF. The CDR3 DNA is TGCGCCAGCAGCTTGGCCCGGGGTACGGGAGAGCAGTACTTC.

Ten or more counts support this clonotype. DNA of the CDR3: TGTGCCAGCAGGCAATTAGCGGCACGGGCCAATGAGCAGTTCTTC. Encoded protein: CASRQLAARANEQFF. This chain uses TRBV6-5 with TRBJ2-1, with a possible D match to TRBD2 (6 bases). CDR1 MNHEY and CDR2 SVGAGI come from the germline V gene. The CDR3 runs 15 residues. The V end lost 6 bases, the J end lost 6 bases, and 18 bases lay between the germline ends.

The table lists this clonotype with many counts. The chain uses TRBV5-8 and TRBJ2-3; D is ambiguous. With 3 bases removed from V and 6 bases from J, the gap between germline ends came to 8 bases. The CDR3 extends over 12 amino acids. Germline V gives CDR1 SGHTS, CDR2 YDEGEE. The CDR3 protein is CASSSRTDTQYF. The CDR3 DNA reads TGTGCCAGCAGCTCCCGGACGGATACGCAGTATTTT.

This clonotype was counted at least ten times. This chain joins TRBV5-6 and TRBJ2-1; a weak D match, TRBD2 (6 bases). Per germline, CDR1 SGHDT and CDR2 YYEEEE. The V and J ends lost 4 bases and 3 bases respectively, with 14 bases between them. The CDR3 loop spans 15 amino acids. The DNA of the CDR3 is TGTGCCAGCAGCCAGCTAGGAGGGGACTACAATGAGCAGTTCTTC. It encodes CASSQLGGDYNEQFF.

This clonotype was counted at least ten times. The J gene is TRBJ2-1, the V gene TRBV7-8; no clear D gene. CDR1 is SGHVS and CDR2 is FQNEAQ in the germline V gene. The CDR3 contains 17 residues. V lost 1 base to trimming and J lost 0 bases, with 13 bases between them. The CDR3 DNA reads TGTGCCAGCAGCTTAGAACGGGCTAGGAGCTCCTACAATGAGCAGTTCTTC. Its protein product is CASSLERARSSYNEQFF.

Ten or more counts support this clonotype. A read error is possible here, since a much larger clone lies one base away. The V and J genes are TRBV5-1 and TRBJ2-2; maybe TRBD2 (5 bases). The CDR3 is made up of 16 amino acids. Looked up from germline, CDR1 is SGHRS and CDR2 is YFSETQ. The CDR3 DNA follows: TGCACCAGCAGCTACGCGGTGGGAGTATCCACCGGGGAGCTGTTTTTT. This translates into CTSSYAVGVSTGELFF.

The V call is TRBV6-5, the J call TRBJ2-3; D is perhaps TRBD1 (6 bases). There are 15 residues in the CDR3. The germline V gene encodes CDR1 MNHEY and CDR2 SVGAGI. V lost 0 bases to trimming and J lost 2 bases, with 9 bases between them. DNA for the CDR3: TGTGCCAGCAGTTACTCCCCAGGGGCCACAGATACGCAGTATTTT. Its protein product is CASSYSPGATDTQYF.

The rearrangement joins TRBV4-3 to TRBJ2-1; TRBD2 matches at 14 bases. Germline values: CDR1 LGHNA, CDR2 YSLEER. This CDR3 region has 17 residues. The ends lost 0 bases at V and 8 bases at J; junction bases unmatched: 6. The CDR3 bases are TGCGCCAGCAGCCAAGATGGGACTAGCGGGAGAGGTGATGAGCAGTTCTTC. Its protein product is CASSQDGTSGRGDEQFF.

In this sample, this clonotype turned up many times. The J gene is TRBJ2-1, the V gene TRBV5-6; the match to TRBD2 covers 12 bases. The germline gives CDR1 SGHDT, CDR2 YYEEEE. J gave up 3 bases and V 2 bases, and 9 bases lay outside the gene matches. CDR3 length equals 18 residues. The CDR3 DNA reads TGTGCCAGCAGCTTCTGGACTAGCGGGGTGTTATTCTACAATGAGCAGTTCTTC. Protein: CASSFWTSGVLFYNEQFF.

This clonotype came up many times. The chain combines TRBV24-1 with TRBJ2-5; 7 bases are a match to TRBD1. Germline values: CDR1 KGHDR, CDR2 SFDVKD. V gave up 4 bases and J gave up 4 bases; unmatched junction bases: 2. This CDR3 region has 13 residues. The DNA for the CDR3 is TGTGCCACCAGTGAGACAGGGACAGAGACCCAGTACTTC. This gives the protein CATSETGTETQYF.